Presented here are 20 T cell receptor beta chains from one specimen sequenced in a study of identical twins. TCRdb re-derived calls from the 5' RACE reads in MiXCR, one entry per CDR3 protein. The sample holds approximately 680,000 distinct CDR3 sequences, around 7.4% seen once. This same sample was also part of a study on yellow fever vaccine responses in identical twins.

What was sequenced was PBMCs. The receptors originated from a woman in her late teens or twenties in good health.

This clonotype was counted a few times. The J gene is TRBJ1-1, the V gene TRBV7-8; D is unresolved. The CDR3 totals 15 residues. Deletions cut 5 bases from V and 2 bases from J, with 15 bases between. Germline CDR1 and CDR2: SGHVS and FQNEAQ. The CDR3 here is CASSHRWLTNTEAFF. The CDR3 DNA reads as TGTGCCAGCAGCCACCGGTGGCTGACTAACACTGAAGCTTTCTTT.

The rearrangement links TRBV20-1 to TRBJ1-4, with D uncertain. CDR3 length: 14 residues. Germline V gene lookup returns CDR1 DFQATT and CDR2 SNEGSKA (reference sequence). V dropped 0 bases and J dropped 7 bases, with 12 bases sitting between them. The CDR3 is CSARDLDWGEKLFF. CDR3 DNA sequence: TGCAGTGCTAGAGATCTGGACTGGGGTGAAAAACTGTTTTTT.

This clonotype was seen repeatedly, ten times or more. This chain joins TRBV5-1 and TRBJ1-6, with a weak D call TRBD1 (5 bases). Germline V gives CDR1 SGHRS, CDR2 YFSETQ. The CDR3 is 14 amino acids. Trimming took off 4 bases at V and 6 bases at J, with 11 bases between the two ends. CDR3 amino acids: CASSAGLGNSPLHF. The CDR3 DNA follows: TGCGCCAGCAGCGCGGGACTTGGTAATTCACCCCTCCACTTT.

In this sample, this clonotype turned up a few times. This sequence joins TRBV10-2 and TRBJ1-6, with unresolved D. This CDR3 comprises 14 residues. Germline CDR1 WSHSY, CDR2 SAAADI. Trimming removed 1 base at V and 10 bases at J, with 11 bases between. CDR3 region: CASSEWTARSPLHF. The DNA for the CDR3 is TGCGCCAGCAGTGAGTGGACTGCCCGATCACCCCTCCACTTT.

This clonotype was counted many times. CDR3 amino acids: CALGGNTGELFF. CDR3 bases: TGTGCCCTCGGGGGGAACACCGGGGAGCTGTTTTTT. The chain is built from TRBV10-3 and TRBJ2-2; possibly TRBD2 for D (6 bases). Between the trimmed V and J ends, which lost 11 bases and 1 base, there was a span of 8 bases. The CDR3 is made up of 12 amino acids. Germline V gives CDR1 ENHRY, CDR2 SYGVKD.

Ten or more counts support this clonotype. V usage is TRBV20-1 and J usage is TRBJ2-7; D not certain. Trimming took 0 bases from V and 7 from J, leaving 16 bases between them. The germline V gene has CDR1 DFQATT and CDR2 SNEGSKA (reference sequence). The CDR3 contains 14 residues. CDR3 protein: CSARDPSHDTEQYF. CDR3 in DNA: TGCAGTGCTAGAGATCCCTCACATGATACGGAGCAGTACTTC.

Only a few counts were recorded for this clonotype. The V and J genes are TRBV29-1 and TRBJ2-6; 9 nucleotides match TRBD1. The length of the CDR3 is 17 residues. V was clipped by 1 base and J by 0 bases; unmatched bases: 4. The germline CDR1 and CDR2 sequences are SQVTM and ANQGSEA. The CDR3 DNA reads as TGCAGCGTTGAAGGGGGGACAGGGAACTCTGGGGCCAACGTCCTGACTTTC. This encodes CSVEGGTGNSGANVLTF.

The rearrangement joins TRBV20-1 to TRBJ2-3; D ambiguous. The CDR3 contains 15 residues. Germline CDR1 reads DFQATT; CDR2 reads SNEGSKA (reference sequence). V was trimmed by 6 bases and J by 5 bases, leaving 21 bases between them. The CDR3 region is CSASVDGPLRDTQYF. For the CDR3, the DNA is TGCAGTGCCTCCGTGGATGGTCCATTGAGAGATACGCAGTATTTT.

This clonotype was observed many times. The chain is built from TRBV20-1 and TRBJ2-7; D is undetermined. Trimming cost V 3 bases and J 0 bases, with 15 bases left between them. CDR1 DFQATT and CDR2 SNEGSKA come from the germline V gene (reference sequence). The CDR3 runs to 15 residues. CDR3 sequence: CSARPQNSPSYEQYF. In DNA form, the CDR3 reads TGCAGTGCTAGGCCCCAAAATTCCCCCTCCTACGAGCAGTACTTC.

This clonotype was detected a few times. J is TRBJ2-5 and V is TRBV2; tentatively, D is TRBD2 (5 bases). Deletions cut 6 bases from V and 5 bases from J, with 19 bases between. This CDR3 comprises 15 residues. Germline lookup yields CDR1 SNHLY and CDR2 FYNNEI. CDR3 in amino acids: CASSSTWGVGETQYF. DNA of the CDR3: TGTGCCAGCAGCTCCACTTGGGGAGTAGGGGAGACCCAGTACTTC.

The chain joins TRBV12-3 or TRBV12-4 to TRBJ2-5; D could derive from TRBD1 or TRBD2 (6 bases each). The CDR3 loop spans 15 amino acids. The V end lost 2 bases, the J end lost 4 bases, and 14 bases lay between the germline ends. The CDR3 region has the DNA TGTGCCAGCAGTTTACGGCCGGGGGCCCTAGAGACCCAGTACTTC. Its translation: CASSLRPGALETQYF.

This clonotype turned up a few times. This chain connects TRBV11-1 to TRBJ2-5; 12 bases are a match to TRBD1. V shed 5 bases, J shed 5 bases, and the junction held 6 bases outside the gene matches. CDR1 and CDR2 from the germline V gene are SGHAT and FQDESV (reference sequence). The CDR3 extends over 15 amino acids. The chain's CDR3 is CASSLPGQGAETQYF. The CDR3 DNA follows: TGTGCCAGCAGCCTACCGGGACAGGGGGCTGAGACCCAGTACTTC.

Only a few counts were recorded for this clonotype. The chain uses TRBV12-3 or TRBV12-4 and TRBJ1-4; D is uncertain. The CDR3 contains 12 residues. Trimming removed 8 bases from V and 7 bases from J, with 11 bases in between. This chain's CDR3 is CASGAPAEKLFF. In DNA, the CDR3 is TGTGCCAGCGGTGCCCCCGCTGAAAAACTGTTTTTT.

This clonotype was detected many times. This chain uses TRBV5-1 with TRBJ2-3; no clear D. Germline CDR1 reads SGHRS; CDR2 reads YFSETQ. The V end lost 1 base, the J end lost 6 bases, and 15 bases lay between the germline ends. This CDR3 is 15 amino acids long. The CDR3 DNA reads TGCGCCAGCAGCTTGCGTGGCTGGCCGACCGATACGCAGTATTTT. As protein: CASSLRGWPTDTQYF.

This sequence joins TRBV29-1 and TRBJ2-1, with no clear D. The CDR3 is 16 residues long. Between the trimmed V and J ends, which lost 5 bases and 6 bases, there was a span of 23 bases. Germline V gene sequence: CDR1 SQVTM, CDR2 ANQGSEA. The CDR3 DNA follows: TGCAGCGTTACCGGGCCCCCTTTTGAGGTCGTCAATGAGCAGTTCTTC. This codes for CSVTGPPFEVVNEQFF.

CDR3 in amino acids: CASSSGTSGTNTGELFF. The DNA for the CDR3 is TGCGCCAGCAGCTCTGGGACTAGCGGGACGAACACCGGGGAGCTGTTTTTT. The chain uses TRBV5-1 and TRBJ2-2; TRBD2 matches 13 bases. Germline V CDR1 and CDR2: SGHRS, YFSETQ. The CDR3 is 17 residues long. J gave up 0 bases and V 3 bases, and 2 bases lay outside the gene matches. The variable domain in full, with the rest retrieved from reference TRBV5-1 and TRBJ2-2, is KAGVTQTPRYLIKTRGQQVTLSCSPISGHRSVSWYQQTPGQGLQFLFEYFSETQRNKGNFPGRFSGRQFSNSRSEMNVSTLELGDSALYLCASSSGTSGTNTGELFFGEGSRLTVL.

The chain employs TRBV11-2 and TRBJ2-5; 11 positions match TRBD2. The CDR3 is made up of 18 amino acids. With 3 bases clipped from V and 1 base from J, the junction kept 10 bases outside the gene matches. The V gene's germline CDR1 is SGHAT and CDR2 FQNNGV. The CDR3 is CASSLLPGTSGPQETQYF. The CDR3, as DNA: TGTGCCAGCAGCTTGCTTCCTGGGACTAGCGGTCCCCAAGAGACCCAGTACTTC.

The rearrangement joins TRBV5-1 to TRBJ2-3; no firm D call. There are 15 residues in the CDR3. V lost 4 bases to trimming and J lost 4 bases, with 16 bases between them. From germline, CDR1 is SGHRS and CDR2 YFSETQ. The CDR3: CASSPGSVGADTQYF. CDR3 DNA sequence: TGCGCCAGCAGCCCCGGAAGTGTTGGCGCAGATACGCAGTATTTT.

This chain joins TRBV9 and TRBJ2-1; TRBD1 is a possible D gene (7 bases). The CDR3 sequence is 16 residues long. The ends were cut back, 4 bases at V and 10 bases at J, with 24 bases in the middle. Germline V gives CDR1 SGDLS, CDR2 YYNGEE. The CDR3 reads CASSPGGTDKKGEQFF. CDR3 DNA: TGTGCCAGCAGCCCGGGCGGGACAGATAAAAAAGGGGAGCAGTTCTTC. The variable domain in full, completed from reference TRBV9 and TRBJ2-1, reads DSGVTQTPKHLITATGQRVTLRCSPRSGDLSVYWYQQSLDQGLQFLIQYYNGEERAKGNILERFSAQQFPDLHSELNLSSLELGDSALYFCASSPGGTDKKGEQFFGPGTRLTVL.

This chain links TRBV4-1 with TRBJ1-2; a possible D gene is TRBD1 (5 bases). This CDR3 has 15 residues. V gave up 0 bases and J gave up 12 bases, with 20 bases separating them. CDR1 is MGHRA, CDR2 YSYEKL, per germline. CDR3 sequence reads: CASSQDVGVAGLNTF. CDR3 bases: TGCGCCAGCAGCCAAGATGTGGGGGTGGCAGGATTGAACACCTTC.